Below are 9 T cell receptor beta chains sequenced from a single sample in a study of spatial heterogeneity in lung cancer. From the 5' RACE reads, TCRdb called clonotypes with MiXCR, one entry per CDR3 protein. The data contain some 1,900 distinct CDR3 sequences, 12% of them singletons. Described time point: sample taken at primary tumor resection. Whole RNA, isolated from tumor, nontumor lung or frozen PBMC, was sequenced without prior sorting. The material sequenced was normal lung tissue next to the tumor, taken at surgery. These receptors originate from a male donor with early-stage non-small cell lung cancer.

In this sample, this clonotype is medium-sized. This rearrangement joins TRBV21-1 to TRBJ2-2; the D segment call TRBD1 is taken from the table without a DNA check. TRBV21-1 represents a pseudogene. The CDR3 length is 16 residues. CDR3 DNA sequence: TGTGCCAGCAGCCTCAGGGGGGGTGAAGGTACCGGGGAGCTGTTTTTT. Translation: CASSLRGGEGTGELFF.

This clonotype has a handful of counts. This rearrangement joins TRBV4-2 to TRBJ2-5; TRBD1 matches at 12 bases. The J segment lost 5 bases and the V segment lost 7 bases, leaving 17 bases of the junction unmatched. The germline CDR1 and CDR2 sequences are LGHNA and YNFKEQ. This CDR3 comprises 18 residues. The CDR3, as DNA: TGTGCCAGCACCCGTTCAACCGGGACAGGGGGCGCGGGGGAGACCCAGTACTTC. It is translated as CASTRSTGTGGAGETQYF.

This clonotype is judged medium-sized (0.01 to 0.1%). The chain combines TRBV4-3 with TRBJ1-5; D perhaps matches TRBD1 (5 bases). This CDR3 has 16 amino acids. Trimming took off 4 bases at V and 7 bases at J, with 20 bases between the two ends. Germline V CDR1 and CDR2: LGHNA, YSLEER. The DNA for the CDR3 is TGCGCCAGCAGCCCAGGGCGAGTCCGGAAGGAACAGCCCCAGCATTTT. Translation gives CASSPGRVRKEQPQHF.

This CDR3 is CASSNRQQRMVQETQYF. The DNA for the CDR3 is TGTGCCAGCAGCAACCGACAGCAAAGAATGGTCCAAGAGACCCAGTACTTC. The V gene is TRBV11-1, the J gene TRBJ2-5; maybe TRBD1 (5 bases). The CDR3 extends over 17 amino acids. CDR1 and CDR2 from the germline V gene are SGHAT and FQDESV (reference sequence). Trimming shortened V by 5 bases and J by 1 base, and 20 bases separated the two germline ends.

By share, this clonotype counts as medium-sized. Here the CDR3 DNA reads TGCAGCGCCGGGGAGGGGGGCGAGCAGTACTTC. It yields the protein CSAGEGGEQYF. The chain recombines TRBV29-1 with TRBJ2-7; possibly TRBD2 for D (7 bases). Per the germline V gene, CDR1 is SQVTM and CDR2 is ANQGSEA. V was clipped by 7 bases and J by 6 bases, with 13 bases between them. CDR3 length: 11 amino acids.

In its sample, this clonotype ranks as large. The V and J genes are TRBV7-9 and TRBJ1-3; unclear D gene. Looked up from germline, CDR1 is SEHNR and CDR2 is FQNEAQ (reference sequence). The ends were cut back, 3 bases at V and 6 bases at J, with 9 bases in the middle. The CDR3 loop spans 13 amino acids. The CDR3 sequence is CASSFDEANTIYF. CDR3 coding DNA: TGTGCCAGCAGCTTTGATGAGGCAAACACCATATATTTT. Full variable domain (outside the CDR3, taken from reference TRBV7-9 and TRBJ1-3): DTGVSQNPRHKITKRGQNVTFRCDPISEHNRLYWYRQTLGQGPEFLTYFQNEAQLEKSRLLSDRFSAERPKGSFSTLEIQRTEQGDSAMYLCASSFDEANTIYFGEGSWLTVV.

This clonotype is medium-sized (0.01 to 0.1%) within its sample. The chain employs TRBV5-1 and TRBJ2-3; 9 nucleotides align to TRBD1. The germline CDR1 and CDR2 sequences are SGHRS and YFSETQ. V trimming: 5 bases; J trimming: 4 bases; junction bases outside the gene matches: 5. This CDR3 spans 14 amino acids. The CDR3 DNA sequence: TGCGCCAGCAGGAGACAGGGGGACTCAGATACGCAGTATTTT. Protein sequence: CASRRQGDSDTQYF.

This clonotype has just a few counts. The chain employs TRBV12-3 or TRBV12-4 and TRBJ1-4; tentatively, D is TRBD1 (5 bases). V was clipped by 5 bases and J by 7 bases, with 17 bases between them. The CDR3 sequence is 15 residues long. The CDR3 sequence is CASSPMGWGGEKLFF. The CDR3 region has the DNA TGTGCCAGCAGTCCAATGGGCTGGGGGGGTGAAAAACTGTTTTTT.

The rearrangement uses TRBV9 and TRBJ2-2; D gene ambiguous. V gave up 1 base and J gave up 5 bases, with 3 bases separating them. This CDR3 has 12 residues. CDR1 and CDR2 from the germline V gene are SGDLS and YYNGEE. The CDR3 spells CASSVRTGELFF. In nucleotides, the CDR3 is TGTGCCAGCAGCGTAAGGACCGGGGAGCTGTTTTTT. The full variable domain, in which reference TRBV9 and TRBJ2-2 provide the parts outside the CDR3, is DSGVTQTPKHLITATGQRVTLRCSPRSGDLSVYWYQQSLDQGLQFLIQYYNGEERAKGNILERFSAQQFPDLHSELNLSSLELGDSALYFCASSVRTGELFFGEGSRLTVL.